The 6 T cell receptor beta chains given below trace back to one sample, sequenced in a study of a mutant IDH1 vaccine in newly diagnosed glioma. No antigen is known for these receptors. Assay: immunoSEQ multiplex PCR; the TCRdb copy retains only in-frame clones and omits some. Of almost 85,000 clones in the sample, 70% to 90% are singletons; the top ten hold under 2.5%. As to time point: week 23, last vaccination. Doses consisted of 300 ug of mutant IDH1 20-mer peptide each, paired with topical imiquimod. The material was PBMCs, obtained from a glioma patient whose treatment included an IDH1 peptide vaccine. Receptors were obtained from a man aged 30 to 39 with glioma. Some clones in this sample may be carry-over from other donors' samples.

The rearrangement uses TRBV9 and TRBJ2-1; 9 bases are shared with TRBD2. The CDR3 sequence is 16 residues long. Germline V gives CDR1 SGDLS, CDR2 YYNGEE. Trimming removed 0 bases from V and 7 bases from J; junction bases left unmatched: 8. This chain's CDR3 is CASSVAAGGPGNEQFF. The CDR3 region has the DNA TGTGCCAGCAGCGTAGCTGCGGGGGGGCCGGGAAATGAGCAGTTCTTC.

The chain combines TRBV28 with TRBJ1-1; D is undetermined. V lost 9 bases and J 1 base, leaving 18 bases between the germline ends. CDR3 length equals 15 residues. Germline V gives CDR1 MDHEN, CDR2 SYDVKM. The CDR3 DNA is TGTGCCAGTTACACTATAGGTGGGAAGAACACTGAAGCTTTCTTT. This translates into CASYTIGGKNTEAFF.

This clone was detected only a few times. The chain links TRBV30 to TRBJ2-2, with no clear D. Germline V gene sequence: CDR1 GTSNPN, CDR2 SVGIG (reference sequence). The CDR3 has 13 residues. Trimming cost V 4 bases and J 6 bases, with 12 bases left between them. The CDR3 DNA is TGTGCCTGGAACCCGATAAGGGCCGGGGAGCTGTTTTTT. It yields the protein CAWNPIRAGELFF.

The chain carries TRBV7-9 and TRBJ1-1, with 9 nucleotides matching TRBD1. Trimming cost V 5 bases and J 7 bases; bases outside gene matches: 11. Germline CDR1 and CDR2: SEHNR and FQNEAQ (reference sequence). CDR3 length: 15 residues. In DNA, the CDR3 is TGTGCCAGCAGCACCCCGACAGGGGGAGCCGGTGAAGCTTTCTTT. Encoded protein: CASSTPTGGAGEAFF.

The CDR3 nucleotides are TGTGCCATCAGTGAGTCGTTCGGCCCCTCTACCCAGCAGTACTTC. It translates to CAISESFGPSTQQYF. J is TRBJ2-7 and V is TRBV10-3; D remains unclear. Germline lookup yields CDR1 ENHRY and CDR2 SYGVKD. The CDR3 loop spans 15 amino acids. The V end lost 0 bases, the J end lost 8 bases, and 17 bases lay between the germline ends.

The sample holds a few counts of this clone. V and J are TRBV27 and TRBJ1-2; D is unclear. Trimming took 5 bases from V and 0 from J, leaving 1 base between them. CDR3 size: 11 residues. Germline CDR1 and CDR2: MNHEY and SMNVEV (reference sequence). CDR3 protein: CASSPNYGYTF. CDR3 bases: TGTGCCAGCAGTCCTAACTATGGCTACACCTTC.